These 2 T cell receptor beta chains were sequenced from one sample in a study of PD-L1 blockade in urothelial cancer. Data came from immunoSEQ multiplex PCR; TCRdb stores just in-frame clones and leaves some out. The table includes about 90,000 clones, more than 90% detected once. The sequencing here drew on PBMCs, taken around atezolizumab (anti-PD-L1) treatment. These receptors were obtained from a man between 60 and 70 years old with urothelial cancer.

This clone has only one observation. This chain connects TRBV5-1 to TRBJ2-1; TRBD2 might be the D (5 bases). The germline V and J ends were trimmed by 0 bases and 8 bases, with 12 bases remaining between them. The CDR3 consists of 14 residues. CDR1 SGHRS and CDR2 YFSETQ come from the germline V gene. The CDR3 here is CASSLAAASHEQFF. The CDR3 DNA is TGCGCCAGCAGCTTGGCCGCGGCTAGCCATGAGCAGTTCTTC.

The rearrangement joins TRBV19 to TRBJ1-1; no firm D call. This CDR3 spans 14 amino acids. V gave up 8 bases and J gave up 0 bases, with 13 bases separating them. CDR1 and CDR2 (germline): LNHDA, SQIVND (reference sequence). CDR3 in amino acids: CASLGEPLNTEAFF. In DNA form, the CDR3 reads TGTGCCAGTCTGGGAGAGCCGTTGAACACTGAAGCTTTCTTT.